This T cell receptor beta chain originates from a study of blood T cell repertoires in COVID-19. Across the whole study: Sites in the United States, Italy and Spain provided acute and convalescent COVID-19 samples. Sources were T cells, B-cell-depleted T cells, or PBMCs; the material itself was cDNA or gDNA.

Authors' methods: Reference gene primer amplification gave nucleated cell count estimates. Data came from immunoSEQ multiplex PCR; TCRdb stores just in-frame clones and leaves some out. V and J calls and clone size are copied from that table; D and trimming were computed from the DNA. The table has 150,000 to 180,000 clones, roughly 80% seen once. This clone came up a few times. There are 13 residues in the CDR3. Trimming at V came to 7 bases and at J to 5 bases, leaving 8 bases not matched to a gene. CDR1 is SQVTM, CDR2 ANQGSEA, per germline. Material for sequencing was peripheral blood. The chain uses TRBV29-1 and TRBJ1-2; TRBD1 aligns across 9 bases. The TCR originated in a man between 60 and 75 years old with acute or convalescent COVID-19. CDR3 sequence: CSAERTGEYGYTF. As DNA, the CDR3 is TGCAGCGCGGAAAGGACAGGGGAATATGGCTACACCTTC.